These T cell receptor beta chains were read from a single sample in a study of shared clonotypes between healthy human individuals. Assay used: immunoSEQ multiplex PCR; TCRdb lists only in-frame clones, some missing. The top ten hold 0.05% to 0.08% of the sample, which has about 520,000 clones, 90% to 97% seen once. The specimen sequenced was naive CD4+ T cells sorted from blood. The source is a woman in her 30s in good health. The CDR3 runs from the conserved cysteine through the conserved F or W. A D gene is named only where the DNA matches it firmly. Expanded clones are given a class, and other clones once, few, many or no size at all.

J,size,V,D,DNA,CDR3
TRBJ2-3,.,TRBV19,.,TGTGCCAGTCGAAACGGGATCCTCCCAGGGGATACGCAGTATTTT,CASRNGILPGDTQYF
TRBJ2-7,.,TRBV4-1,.,TGCGCCAGCAGCCAAGCGTGGGGGTCCCCCTACGAGCAGTACTTC,CASSQAWGSPYEQYF
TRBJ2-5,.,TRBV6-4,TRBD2,TGTGCCAGCAGTGCCTCGAGCGGGATGAAGACCCAGTACTTC,CASSASSGMKTQYF
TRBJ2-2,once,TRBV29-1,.,TGCAGCGTTGAGCTTCGGGGTAACACCGGGGAGCTGTTTTTT,CSVELRGNTGELFF
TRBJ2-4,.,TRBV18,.,TGTGCCAGCTCACCACTACAGGGTGATCTAGCCAAAAACATTCAGTACTTC,CASSPLQGDLAKNIQYF
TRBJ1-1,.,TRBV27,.,TGTGCCAGCAGTTTTGTAGGGGCGCGGATGAACACTGAAGCTTTCTTT,CASSFVGARMNTEAFF
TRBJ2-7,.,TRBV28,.,TGTGCCAGCAGTTTCACCGGGAGTCAATACGAGCAGTACTTC,CASSFTGSQYEQYF
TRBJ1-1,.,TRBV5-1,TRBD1,TGCGCCAGCAGCTTGTTGGGGACAGAGAGCCGGGGGAACACTGAAGCTTTCTTT,CASSLLGTESRGNTEAFF
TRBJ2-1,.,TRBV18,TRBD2,TGTGCCAGCTCCCTGGGGACTAGCGGGACAAACAATGAGCAGTTCTTC,CASSLGTSGTNNEQFF
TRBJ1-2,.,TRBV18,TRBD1,TGTGCCAGCTCGCAGGACAGGGGGTTGACTTATGGCTACACCTTC,CASSQDRGLTYGYTF
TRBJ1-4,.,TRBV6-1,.,TGTGCCAGCAGTGATATTGGAGTTAATGAAAAACTGTTTTTT,CASSDIGVNEKLFF
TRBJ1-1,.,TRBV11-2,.,TGTGCCAGCAGGGGGCTTGAGTATCAGGAAGCTTTCTTT,CASRGLEYQEAFF
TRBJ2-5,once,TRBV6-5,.,TGTGCCAGCAGTTACTCGGGCGGGATCCAAGAGACCCAGTACTTC,CASSYSGGIQETQYF
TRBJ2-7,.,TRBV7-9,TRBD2,TGTGCCAGCAGCTTAACGCGGGAGTCCTACGAGCAGTACTTC,CASSLTRESYEQYF
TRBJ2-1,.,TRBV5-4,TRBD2,TGTGCCAGCAGCATGGGACTAGCGGAGACCTACAATGAGCAGTTCTTC,CASSMGLAETYNEQFF
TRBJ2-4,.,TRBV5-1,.,TGCGCCAGCAGCCCAGATATAGCCAAAAACATTCAGTACTTC,CASSPDIAKNIQYF
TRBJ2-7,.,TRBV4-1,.,TGTGCCAGCAGTAATAGCTACGAGCAGTACTTC,CASSNSYEQYF
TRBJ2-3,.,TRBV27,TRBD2,TGTGCCAGCAGGCTAACCTCGACTAGCGTAACAGATACGCAGTATTTT,CASRLTSTSVTDTQYF
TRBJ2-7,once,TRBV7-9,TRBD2,TGTGCCAGCAGCTTAGCCGGGACTAGTGGGGTGAACTACGAGCAGTACTTC,CASSLAGTSGVNYEQYF
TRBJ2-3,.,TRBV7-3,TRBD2,TGTGCCAGCCAGACTAGCGGGAGGGAGGATACGCAGTATTTT,CASQTSGREDTQYF
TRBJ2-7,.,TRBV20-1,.,TGCAGTGCTAGAGGGCAGAGGGCTCCGTACTTC,CSARGQRAPYF
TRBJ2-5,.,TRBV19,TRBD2,TGTGCCAGTAGTACCCAGCGGGATGGGACCCAGTACTTC,CASSTQRDGTQYF
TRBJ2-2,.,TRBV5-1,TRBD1,TGCGCCAGCAGCTTGGAGGGGGCCCAGAACACCGGGGAGCTGTTTTTT,CASSLEGAQNTGELFF
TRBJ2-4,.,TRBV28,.,TGTGCCAGCAGTTTGGAGGGTGCTGACATTCAGTACTTC,CASSLEGADIQYF
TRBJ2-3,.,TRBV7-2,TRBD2,TGTGCCAGCAGCGAAACTAGCGGGAGTTGGGATACGCAGTATTTT,CASSETSGSWDTQYF
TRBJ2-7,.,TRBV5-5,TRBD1,TGTGCCAGCAGCTTGACCGGGACAGAAGCCTACGAGCAGTACTTC,CASSLTGTEAYEQYF
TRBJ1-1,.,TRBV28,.,TGTGCCAGCAGCTCGGGACGGTTGGGGGTAGAAGCTTTCTTT,CASSSGRLGVEAFF
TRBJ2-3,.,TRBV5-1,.,TGCGCCAGCAGCTTGGCCCGGGACACCAACACAGATACGCAGTATTTT,CASSLARDTNTDTQYF
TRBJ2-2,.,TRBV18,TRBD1,TGTGCCAGCAACTATGACAGGGTCGGGAACACCGGGGAGCTGTTTTTT,CASNYDRVGNTGELFF
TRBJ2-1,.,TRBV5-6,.,TGTGCCAGCAGCGTCCAGGGGACTTACCCTTACAATGAGCAGTTCTTC,CASSVQGTYPYNEQFF
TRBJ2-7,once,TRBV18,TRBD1,TGTGCCAGCTCACCAGTTGGACAGGGGGATCACGAGCAGTACTTC,CASSPVGQGDHEQYF
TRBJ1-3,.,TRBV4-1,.,TGCGCCAGCAGCCAGAGAGTAGGGACGCTACCTAACTCTGGAAACACCATATATTTT,CASSQRVGTLPNSGNTIYF
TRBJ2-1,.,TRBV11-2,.,TGTGCCAGCAGCTTAGTCCGCCGCGTCGGCAATGAGCAGTTCTTC,CASSLVRRVGNEQFF
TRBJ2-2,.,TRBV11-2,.,TGTGCCAGCAGCATAGGGGGAGCCGGGGAGCTGTTTTTT,CASSIGGAGELFF
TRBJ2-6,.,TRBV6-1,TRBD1,TGTGCCAGCAGTGTTAGGACAGGGGGCTCTGGGGCCAACGTCCTGACTTTC,CASSVRTGGSGANVLTF
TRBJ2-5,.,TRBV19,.,TGTGCCAGTAGTATGAGCGCTATGCAAACGGCTGGCGAGACCCAGTACTTC,CASSMSAMQTAGETQYF